This T cell receptor beta chain derives from a study of technical replicates of blood from a few donors. The CDR3 is 13 residues long. Trimming shortened V by 0 bases and J by 13 bases, and 12 bases separated the two germline ends. CDR1 is LGHNA and CDR2 is YSLEER in the germline V gene. Assay: immunoSEQ multiplex PCR; the TCRdb copy retains only in-frame clones and omits some. The sample lists about 69,000 clones, over 70% seen once, with less than 5% in the top ten. The TCR sequence derives from a human donor in good health. Some clones in this sample may be carry-over from other donors' samples. Sequencing was carried out using PBMCs. V usage is TRBV4-3 and J usage is TRBJ2-2; D gene ambiguous. The CDR3 nucleotides are TGCGCCAGCAGCCAAGATAAGGCTCAGGCGCTGTTTTTT. This gives the protein CASSQDKAQALFF.